This T cell receptor (beta chain) was documented in a study of shared clonotypes between healthy human individuals. Whole-study findings and limits: The rarefaction results pointed to incomplete sorted-subset sequencing despite large depth. Some clonotypes were shared by all four sorted-subset donors, while others were not shared. The non-shared ones had lower generation probabilities than the shared ones.

TCRdb's table, derived via immunoSEQ multiplex PCR, lists solely in-frame clones and lacks some. The sample carries millions of clones, 85% to 95% recorded once. Germline values: CDR1 SEHNR, CDR2 FQNEAQ (reference sequence). The CDR3 has 13 amino acids. J lost 4 bases, V lost 4 bases, and 4 bases had no gene match. Naive CD8 populations comprised CD45RO-negative cells positively selected for CCR7, excluding terminally differentiated effector memory CD45RA+ cells. Recent acute infections and vaccinations were absent in the healthy HIV-negative adult donors. Concerning this clone: Its antigen is as yet unknown. Other DNA sequences in the sample encode the same CDR3.

V usage is TRBV7-9 and J usage is TRBJ2-7; 7 nucleotides line up with TRBD1. Input material: naive CD8+ T cells sorted from blood. This TCR was sampled from a man aged 18 to 30 in good health. The CDR3: CASSSGQSYEQYF. The CDR3 bases are TGTGCCAGCAGCTCGGGACAGAGTTACGAGCAGTACTTC.